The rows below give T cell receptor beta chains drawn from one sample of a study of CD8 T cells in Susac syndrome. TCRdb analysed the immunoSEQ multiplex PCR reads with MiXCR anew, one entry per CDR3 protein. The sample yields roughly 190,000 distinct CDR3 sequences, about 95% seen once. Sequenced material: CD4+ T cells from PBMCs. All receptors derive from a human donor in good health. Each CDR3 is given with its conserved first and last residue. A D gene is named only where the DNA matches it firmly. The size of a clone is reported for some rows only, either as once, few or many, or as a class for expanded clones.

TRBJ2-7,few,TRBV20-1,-,CSASDYEQYF,TGCAGTGCTTCAGACTACGAGCAGTACTTC
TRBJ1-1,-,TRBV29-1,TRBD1,CSVDRGQTAFF,TGCAGCGTTGACAGGGGGCAGACAGCTTTCTTT
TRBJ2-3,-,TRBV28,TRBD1,CASSLVQGALADTQYF,TGTGCCAGCAGTCTAGTACAGGGGGCGTTGGCAGATACGCAGTATTTT
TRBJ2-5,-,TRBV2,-,CASSVDTPGETQYF,TGTGCCAGCAGTGTGGACACCCCGGGGGAGACCCAGTACTTC
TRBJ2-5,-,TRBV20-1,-,CSAHQLQETQYF,TGCAGTGCCCACCAGCTACAAGAGACCCAGTACTTC
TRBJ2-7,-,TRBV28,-,CASSSPGTSYEQYF,TGTGCCAGCAGTTCCCCAGGAACCTCCTACGAGCAGTACTTC
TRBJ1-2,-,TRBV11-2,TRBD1,CASRGTGGSANYGYTF,TGTGCCAGCAGGGGGACAGGGGGATCAGCTAACTATGGCTACACCTTC
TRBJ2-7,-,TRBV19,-,CASSPHPGSYEQYF,TGTGCCAGTAGCCCCCATCCGGGTTCCTACGAGCAGTACTTC
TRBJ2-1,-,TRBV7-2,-,CASSLARHYNEQFF,TGTGCCAGCAGCTTAGCCCGCCATTACAATGAGCAGTTCTTC
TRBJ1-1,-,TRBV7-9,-,CASSSTRGKTEAFF,TGTGCCAGCAGCTCCACCAGGGGCAAGACTGAAGCTTTCTTT
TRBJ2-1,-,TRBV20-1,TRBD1,CSAQGGPSNEQFF,TGCAGTGCCCAAGGGGGCCCGTCGAATGAGCAGTTCTTC
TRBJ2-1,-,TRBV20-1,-,CSARPREYEQFF,TGCAGTGCTAGACCCCGGGAGTATGAGCAGTTCTTC
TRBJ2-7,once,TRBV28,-,CASSLGAGLYYEQYF,TGTGCCAGCAGTTTAGGGGCAGGGCTGTACTACGAGCAGTACTTC
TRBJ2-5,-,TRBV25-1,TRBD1,CASSEQGVDRYF,TGTGCCAGCAGTGAACAGGGGGTCGACCGATACTTC
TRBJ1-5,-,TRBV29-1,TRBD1,CSAIQGVGNQPQHF,TGCAGCGCCATACAGGGGGTTGGCAATCAGCCCCAGCATTTT
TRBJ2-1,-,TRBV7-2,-,CASSKLASSYNEQFF,TGTGCCAGCAGCAAGCTAGCGTCCTCCTACAATGAGCAGTTCTTC
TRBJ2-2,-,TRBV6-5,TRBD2,CASRTSPRYTGELFF,TGTGCCAGCAGGACTAGCCCCCGTTACACCGGGGAGCTGTTTTTT
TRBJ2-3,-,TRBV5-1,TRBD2,CASSWGLAGTDTQYF,TGCGCCAGCAGCTGGGGACTAGCGGGAACAGATACGCAGTATTTT
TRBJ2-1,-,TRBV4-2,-,CASSRLGASSYNEQFF,TGTGCCAGCAGCCGGCTCGGGGCAAGCTCCTACAATGAGCAGTTCTTC
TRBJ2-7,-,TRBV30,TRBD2,CAWRGTSAIYEQYF,TGTGCCTGGCGTGGGACTAGCGCCATCTACGAGCAGTACTTC
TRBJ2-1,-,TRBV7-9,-,CASSDGSSYNEQFF,TGTGCCAGCAGTGACGGGAGCTCCTACAATGAGCAGTTCTTC
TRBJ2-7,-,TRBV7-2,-,CASTQPGADAGEQYF,TGTGCCAGCACCCAACCCGGGGCAGACGCCGGCGAGCAGTACTTC
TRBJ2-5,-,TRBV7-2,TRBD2,CATGVYISGQETQYF,TGTGCCACCGGAGTATATATTAGCGGGCAAGAGACCCAGTACTTC
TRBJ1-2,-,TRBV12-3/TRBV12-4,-,CASSHTNYGYTF,TGTGCCAGCAGCCATACGAACTATGGCTACACCTTC
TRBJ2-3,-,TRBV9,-,CASSAPTPPHTQYF,TGTGCCAGCAGCGCCCCAACCCCTCCCCATACGCAGTATTTT
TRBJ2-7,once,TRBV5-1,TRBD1,CASSQGQGFEQYF,TGCGCCAGCAGCCAAGGACAGGGGTTCGAGCAGTACTTC
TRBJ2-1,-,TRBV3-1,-,CASSTTGSPGRQFF,TGTGCCAGCAGTACAACCGGGTCCCCCGGGAGGCAGTTCTTC
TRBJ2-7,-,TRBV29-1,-,CSVEDRGMYEQYF,TGCAGCGTTGAAGATCGCGGGATGTACGAGCAGTACTTC
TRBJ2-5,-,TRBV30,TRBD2,CAWTSGSMFRETQYF,TGTGCCTGGACTAGCGGGAGTATGTTTCGTGAGACCCAGTACTTC
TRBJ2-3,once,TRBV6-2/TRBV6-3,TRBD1,CASRRTGTGGDTQYF,TGTGCCAGCAGACGAACCGGGACAGGGGGCGATACGCAGTATTTT
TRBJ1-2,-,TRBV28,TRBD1,CASSLTGSRLSDGYTF,TGTGCCAGCAGTTTGACAGGGAGTCGGTTGTCGGATGGCTACACCTTC
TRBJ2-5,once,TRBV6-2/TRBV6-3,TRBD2,CASSISGTSGQETQYF,TGTGCCAGCAGTATATCCGGGACTAGCGGCCAAGAGACCCAGTACTTC
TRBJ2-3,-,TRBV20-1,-,CSARDPSWGTDTQYF,TGCAGTGCTAGAGATCCCTCATGGGGCACAGATACGCAGTATTTT
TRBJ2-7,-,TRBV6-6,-,CASRGQALGVGEQYF,TGTGCCAGCCGAGGGCAGGCCCTCGGGGTTGGGGAGCAGTACTTC
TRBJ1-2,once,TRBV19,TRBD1,CASSDPGQGIYGYTF,TGTGCCAGTAGTGATCCCGGACAGGGGATCTATGGCTACACCTTC
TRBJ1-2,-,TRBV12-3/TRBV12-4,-,CASKKSGGADGYTF,TGTGCCAGCAAGAAGAGCGGGGGCGCGGACGGCTACACCTTC
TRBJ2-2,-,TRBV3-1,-,CASSPTDRTGELFF,TGTGCCAGCAGCCCCACGGACCGGACCGGGGAGCTGTTTTTT
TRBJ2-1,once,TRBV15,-,CATSRAGIYNEQFF,TGTGCCACCAGCAGAGCGGGAATATACAATGAGCAGTTCTTC
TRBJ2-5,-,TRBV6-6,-,CASSYSPYGETQYF,TGTGCCAGCAGTTACTCGCCGTACGGGGAGACCCAGTACTTC
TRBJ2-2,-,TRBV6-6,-,CASRPGRDTGELFF,TGTGCCAGCAGGCCAGGGCGGGACACCGGGGAGCTGTTTTTT
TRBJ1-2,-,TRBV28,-,CATGPTNYGYTF,TGTGCTACAGGACCTACTAACTATGGCTACACCTTC
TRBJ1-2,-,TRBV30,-,CAWSVRTGYTF,TGTGCCTGGAGTGTACGCACAGGCTACACCTTC
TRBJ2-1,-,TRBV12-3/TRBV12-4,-,CASSTIRLGNEQFF,TGTGCCAGCAGCACGATACGTCTAGGAAATGAGCAGTTCTTC
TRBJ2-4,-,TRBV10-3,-,CATLTPPPAKNIQYF,TGTGCCACCCTGACACCACCGCCAGCCAAAAACATTCAGTACTTC
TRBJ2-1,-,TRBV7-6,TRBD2,CASSLSPTSGSRNEQFF,TGTGCCAGCAGCTTAAGCCCGACTAGCGGGAGTCGGAATGAGCAGTTCTTC